A single sample is the source of the 21 T cell receptor beta chains below, sequenced in a study of Tregs in tolerant kidney transplant recipients (dated by TCRdb to between 2018 and 2021). Libraries were constructed by the immunoSEQ multiplex PCR assay. TCRdb limited this immuneACCESS table to in-frame rearrangements with V and J called. A share of clones is missing; checked studies link under half to unresolved V genes, and the rest is unexplained. Counted in this sample were about 110,000 clones; roughly 90% of them appeared once. Clones ranked in the top ten supply nearly 0.35% of the sample. Sample time point, as interpreted from the label and publication: blood sample drawn before combined kidney and bone marrow transplant. Sequencing was performed on CD4+ T cells from blood, taken before the transplant. These TCRs come from a human donor who received a combined kidney and bone marrow transplant.

The rearrangement uses TRBV7-8 and TRBJ2-7; D perhaps matches TRBD1 (5 bases). The CDR3 covers 13 residues. Trimming cost V 5 bases and J 4 bases, with 12 bases left between them. CDR1 is SGHVS and CDR2 is FQNEAQ in the germline V gene. CDR3 sequence (DNA): TGTGCCAGCAGCCTCCGACAGAATTACGAGCAGTACTTC. This sequence encodes CASSLRQNYEQYF.

The table lists this clone with a count of one. The chain recombines TRBV4-3 with TRBJ2-3; TRBD2 aligns across 7 bases. The V gene's germline CDR1 is LGHNA and CDR2 YSLEER. The ends lost 0 bases at V and 1 base at J; junction bases unmatched: 7. The CDR3 spans 17 residues. CDR3: CASSQDHGLAGTDTQYF. CDR3 DNA sequence: TGCGCCAGCAGCCAAGATCATGGGCTAGCGGGCACAGATACGCAGTATTTT.

This rearrangement joins TRBV2 to TRBJ2-3; 11 bases line up with TRBD2. V shed 6 bases and J 1 base; nucleotides not matched to a gene: 6. The length of the CDR3 is 16 residues. CDR1 and CDR2 (germline): SNHLY, FYNNEI. This chain's CDR3 is CASRRTSGLRTDTQYF. In DNA form, the CDR3 reads TGTGCCAGCAGGAGGACTAGCGGGTTACGCACAGATACGCAGTATTTT.

This chain joins TRBV14 and TRBJ1-1, with D possibly matching TRBD1 (6 bases). Germline CDR1 and CDR2: SGHDN and FVKESK. The CDR3 extends over 13 amino acids. V was shortened by 2 bases and J by 8 bases, with 12 bases between the two germline ends. The CDR3 DNA reads as TGTGCCAGCAGCCAATTCCCCGGGACAGAAGCTTTCTTT. This translates into CASSQFPGTEAFF.

The chain has TRBV18 and TRBJ1-1; tentatively, D is TRBD1 (5 bases). V lost 2 bases and J 1 base, leaving 8 bases between the germline ends. The CDR3 runs 14 residues. Germline loops: CDR1 KGHSH, CDR2 LQKENI. The CDR3 spells CASSPNTGNTEAFF. The CDR3 bases are TGTGCCAGCTCACCAAATACAGGGAACACTGAAGCTTTCTTT.

The chain is built from TRBV12-5 and TRBJ2-3, with 7 bases matching TRBD1. The CDR3 has 13 amino acids. V shed 5 bases and J 3 bases; nucleotides not matched to a gene: 2. The V gene's germline CDR1 is LGHNT and CDR2 FRNRAP. The CDR3 sequence is CASGHRGTDTQYF. CDR3 in DNA: TGTGCTAGTGGTCACAGGGGAACAGATACGCAGTATTTT.

The rearrangement links TRBV18 to TRBJ2-7, with D tentatively TRBD1 (6 bases). CDR3 length: 14 residues. Looked up from germline, CDR1 is KGHSH and CDR2 is LQKENI. V lost 4 bases and J 3 bases, leaving 13 bases between the germline ends. The CDR3 sequence is CASSHTTGYYEQYF. The CDR3 nucleotides read TGTGCCAGCTCACACACGACAGGTTACTACGAGCAGTACTTC.

The chain combines TRBV11-2 with TRBJ2-2, with a tentative D call TRBD1 (6 bases). Trimming took 2 bases from V and 6 from J, leaving 16 bases between them. The CDR3 consists of 16 residues. Germline assignment: CDR1 SGHAT and CDR2 FQNNGV. The CDR3 DNA is TGTGCCAGCAGCTTACTTGATCGGACAGCGCCCGGGGAGCTGTTTTTT. Translating gives CASSLLDRTAPGELFF. Drawing the rest from reference TRBV11-2 and TRBJ2-2, the complete variable domain is EAGVAQSPRYKIIEKRQSVAFWCNPISGHATLYWYQQILGQGPKLLIQFQNNGVVDDSQLPKDRFSAERLKGVDSTLKIQPAKLEDSAVYLCASSLLDRTAPGELFFGEGSRLTVL.

The chain couples TRBV7-8 to TRBJ1-5, with 10 bases that match TRBD1. The V and J ends lost 5 bases and 9 bases, in that order; junction bases with no gene match: 13. Germline V gene data show CDR1 as SGHVS and CDR2 as FQNEAQ. The CDR3 runs to 16 residues. CDR3 DNA: TGTGCCAGCAGCCCCCTGGGACAGGGGTCGGGGGGGCCCCAGCATTTT. It is translated as CASSPLGQGSGGPQHF.

This clone was found once. This sequence joins TRBV7-7 and TRBJ2-7; 9 nucleotides agree with TRBD1. The germline gives CDR1 SSHAT, CDR2 FNYEAQ (reference sequence). The CDR3 covers 15 residues. V lost 1 base to trimming and J lost 5 bases; unmatched junction nucleotides: 6. The CDR3 here is CASSLVQGAVHEQYF. The CDR3 nucleotides are TGTGCCAGCAGCTTAGTACAGGGGGCTGTCCACGAGCAGTACTTC.

This clone was found many times. The rearrangement joins TRBV9 to TRBJ1-5, with a possible D match to TRBD1 (6 bases). The germline V gene encodes CDR1 SGDLS and CDR2 YYNGEE. The ends were cut back, 4 bases at V and 7 bases at J, with 21 bases in the middle. This CDR3 is 16 amino acids long. This CDR3 reads CASSPTEGGSGQPQHF. For the CDR3, the DNA is TGTGCCAGCAGCCCTACCGAGGGGGGGTCGGGGCAGCCCCAGCATTTT.

The chain combines TRBV7-9 with TRBJ2-5; 11 bases map to TRBD2. Losses at the gene ends were 5 bases for V and 5 bases for J; bases not matched to a gene: 4. CDR1 and CDR2 (germline): SEHNR, FQNEAQ (reference sequence). This CDR3 is built from 14 residues. The CDR3, as DNA: TGTGCCAGCAGCCGGACTAGCGGGTGGGAGACCCAGTACTTC. This encodes CASSRTSGWETQYF. Complete variable domain (other parts from reference TRBV7-9 and TRBJ2-5): DTGVSQNPRHKITKRGQNVTFRCDPISEHNRLYWYRQTLGQGPEFLTYFQNEAQLEKSRLLSDRFSAERPKGSFSTLEIQRTEQGDSAMYLCASSRTSGWETQYFGPGTRLLVL.

The chain is built from TRBV4-3 and TRBJ2-3, with 12 positions matching TRBD2. The J segment lost 4 bases and the V segment lost 4 bases, leaving 6 bases of the junction unmatched. This CDR3 has 16 amino acids. CDR1 is LGHNA and CDR2 is YSLEER in the germline V gene. The CDR3 coding sequence is TGCGCCAGCAGCCTAGGGGCTAGCGGGAGGGCAGATACGCAGTATTTT. Translating gives CASSLGASGRADTQYF.

The chain is built from TRBV15 and TRBJ2-3; D possibly corresponds to TRBD2 (6 bases). The CDR3 has 16 residues. Germline V gene sequence: CDR1 LNHNV, CDR2 YYDKDF (reference sequence). The V end was cut by 4 bases, the J end by 2 bases, with 16 bases between. CDR3 coding DNA: TGTGCCACCAGCACCCGGGTGGCGGGGTACACAGATACGCAGTATTTT. It encodes CATSTRVAGYTDTQYF.

In nucleotides, the CDR3 is TGCGCCAGCAGCCAACCACCGGACAGGGGGCTCTATGGCTACACCTTC. Translation: CASSQPPDRGLYGYTF. The rearrangement uses TRBV4-1 and TRBJ1-2; 11 positions match TRBD1. Germline V gene data show CDR1 as MGHRA and CDR2 as YSYEKL. The CDR3 is 16 residues long. The J segment lost 4 bases and the V segment lost 2 bases, leaving 6 bases of the junction unmatched.

The rearrangement joins TRBV2 to TRBJ1-1; possibly TRBD1 for D (6 bases). CDR1 is SNHLY and CDR2 is FYNNEI in the germline V gene. The CDR3 loop spans 14 amino acids. Trimming left V 5 bases short and J 3 bases short, with 13 bases between. CDR3 in DNA: TGTGCCAGCAGTTCTGACAGGCGGGACACTGAAGCTTTCTTT. Translated, it gives CASSSDRRDTEAFF.

V gene TRBV6-5 combines with J gene TRBJ2-3; 7 bases agree with TRBD1. CDR1 and CDR2 from the germline V gene are MNHEY and SVGAGI. The V segment lost 6 bases and the J segment 6 bases; nucleotides outside the gene matches: 6. The CDR3 covers 13 residues. The CDR3 coding sequence is TGTGCCAGCAGGAGACAGGGTGGGGATACGCAGTATTTT. This gives the protein CASRRQGGDTQYF.

The chain combines TRBV7-2 with TRBJ1-2; D uncertain. With 2 bases removed from V and 4 bases from J, the gap between germline ends came to 11 bases. This CDR3 comprises 14 residues. CDR1 and CDR2 (germline): SGHTA, FQGNSA. The CDR3 DNA sequence: TGTGCCAGCAGCTTAACCCTTGGCCCCTATGGCTACACCTTC. Translating gives CASSLTLGPYGYTF.

The chain recombines TRBV5-6 with TRBJ2-1; the D gene is possibly TRBD2 (6 bases). This CDR3 spans 15 amino acids. V gave up 4 bases and J gave up 10 bases, with 21 bases separating them. Germline-derived CDR1 and CDR2 are SGHDT and YYEEEE. The CDR3 nucleotides are TGTGCCAGCAGCGCAGGCTGGGGGACTGCCAGGGAGCAGTTCTTC. Encoded protein: CASSAGWGTAREQFF.

The chain is built from TRBV14 and TRBJ1-2; the D is unclear. The length of the CDR3 is 15 residues. Deletions cut 1 base from V and 0 bases from J, with 9 bases between. CDR1 is SGHDN, CDR2 FVKESK, per germline. The CDR3 coding sequence is TGTGCCAGCAGCCAAGTTCTCGGGTCTAACTATGGCTACACCTTC. It encodes CASSQVLGSNYGYTF.

The CDR3 spells CASSPGGARSDTQYF. In nucleotides, the CDR3 is TGCGCCAGCAGCCCCGGAGGGGCTAGGTCAGATACGCAGTATTTT. The chain joins TRBV5-1 to TRBJ2-3; maybe TRBD2 (6 bases). The germline V gene has CDR1 SGHRS and CDR2 YFSETQ. The V gene lost 4 bases and the J gene lost 4 bases, with 16 bases spanning the gap. The CDR3 extends over 15 amino acids.